The 10 T cell receptor beta chains below were found in one sample sequenced in a study of T cells in Graves' hyperthyroidism and ophthalmopathy (dated by TCRdb to between 2018 and 2020). The library was made by multiplex PCR. Sequencing instrument: Illumina HiSeq 2000. The TCR beta CDR3 regions were amplified from RNA transcripts. A first-round RT-PCR of the TCR CDR3 used the HTBI primer set with the Qiagen OneStep RT-PCR kit. The public reads were reprocessed in TCRdb via fastp at Q25 and MiXCR, keeping in-frame beta chains. Every CDR3 protein is listed once, alongside the most common genes and DNA of its rows. Counted in this sample were about 400,000 distinct CDR3 sequences; more than 15% of them appeared once. Together, the top ten hold approximately 7.5% of the sample. Sample: blood. The receptors here all came from a woman aged 18-35 years with Graves' hyperthyroidism.

This clonotype was detected many times. This chain links TRBV5-1 with TRBJ2-7; D tentatively reads TRBD1 or TRBD2 (5 bases each). This CDR3 comprises 17 residues. The germline V gene encodes CDR1 SGHRS and CDR2 YFSETQ. V lost 1 base and J lost 2, with 19 bases in between. Written as DNA, the CDR3 is TGCGCCAGCAGCTTGTCAGGGAGTCCGGTCAGGACCTACGAGCAGTACTTC. Translation: CASSLSGSPVRTYEQYF.

The chain recombines TRBV27 with TRBJ2-3, with a weak D call TRBD1 (5 bases). CDR1 MNHEY and CDR2 SMNVEV come from the germline V gene (reference sequence). Trimming shortened V by 7 bases and J by 0 bases, and 11 bases separated the two germline ends. This CDR3 spans 14 amino acids. The CDR3: CASTTTGSTDTQYF. In DNA form, the CDR3 reads TGTGCCAGCACTACCACAGGCAGCACAGATACGCAGTATTTT.

The chain employs TRBV6-5 and TRBJ1-1, with TRBD1 matching 7 bases. The CDR3 loop spans 15 amino acids. V gave up 0 bases and J gave up 1 base; unmatched junction bases: 2. The germline V gene has CDR1 MNHEY and CDR2 SVGAGI. The CDR3 here is CASSYSRQGNTEAFF. Here the CDR3 DNA reads TGTGCCAGCAGTTACTCGAGACAGGGGAACACTGAAGCTTTCTTT.

The sample holds many counts of this clonotype. The chain has TRBV30 and TRBJ1-2; TRBD1 is a possible D gene (6 bases). CDR1 and CDR2 from the germline V gene are GTSNPN and SVGIG (reference sequence). This CDR3 contains 15 residues. V lost 3 bases and J lost 4, with 18 bases in between. For the CDR3, the DNA is TGTGCCTGGAGCCGGGGCAGGGGTCTACTCTATGGCTACACCTTC. It codes for CAWSRGRGLLYGYTF.

Only a few counts were recorded for this clonotype. The chain is built from TRBV5-1 and TRBJ2-5, with D maybe TRBD1 (6 bases). Germline CDR1 reads SGHRS; CDR2 reads YFSETQ. CDR3 length: 16 residues. V shed 0 bases and J shed 1 base, with 13 bases lying between them. The CDR3 is CASSLAGDTSQETQYF. For the CDR3, the DNA is TGCGCCAGCAGCTTGGCCGGGGACACATCCCAAGAGACCCAGTACTTC. Looking up the rest from reference TRBV5-1 and TRBJ2-5 gives the full variable domain: KAGVTQTPRYLIKTRGQQVTLSCSPISGHRSVSWYQQTPGQGLQFLFEYFSETQRNKGNFPGRFSGRQFSNSRSEMNVSTLELGDSALYLCASSLAGDTSQETQYFGPGTRLLVL.

This clonotype appeared many times. CDR3 sequence reads: CSAATGQGNGYTF. CDR3 DNA sequence: TGCAGTGCTGCGACGGGACAGGGGAATGGCTACACCTTC. This rearrangement joins TRBV20-1 to TRBJ1-2, with TRBD1 matching 10 bases. The CDR3 is 13 amino acids. Germline CDR1 reads DFQATT; CDR2 reads SNEGSKA (reference sequence). The ends lost 5 bases at V and 6 bases at J; junction bases unmatched: 6.

This clonotype was seen ten or more times. This chain uses TRBV2 with TRBJ2-5; TRBD2 agrees at 8 bases. The length of the CDR3 is 14 residues. Germline V gives CDR1 SNHLY, CDR2 FYNNEI. J gave up 4 bases and V 5 bases, and 6 bases lay outside the gene matches. CDR3 sequence (DNA): TGTGCCAGCAGTCGTACGGGGGGGCGAGAGACCCAGTACTTC. This gives the protein CASSRTGGRETQYF.

This clonotype has just a few counts. This rearrangement joins TRBV24-1 to TRBJ2-3; unclear D gene. Trimming took 9 bases from V and 0 from J, leaving 12 bases between them. Per germline, CDR1 KGHDR and CDR2 SFDVKD. CDR3 length equals 14 residues. CDR3 DNA: TGTGCCACCTCTGACGGACCTAGCACAGATACGCAGTATTTT. Its translation: CATSDGPSTDTQYF.

This clonotype has at least ten counts. The chain combines TRBV6-6 with TRBJ1-3; D might be TRBD1 (6 bases). V shed 0 bases and J shed 4 bases, with 16 bases lying between them. The CDR3 runs to 17 residues. Germline loops: CDR1 MNHNY, CDR2 SVGAGI (reference sequence). CDR3 in DNA: TGTGCCAGCAGTTACTCGTTAATTGGGGGGCCGGGAAACACCATATATTTT. This encodes CASSYSLIGGPGNTIYF.

This clonotype was seen many times. One end of the junction is discordant with germline, which a read error may explain. This rearrangement joins TRBV5-1 to TRBJ2-7; D remains ambiguous. The CDR3 extends over 12 amino acids. Germline V gene sequence: CDR1 SGHRS, CDR2 YFSETQ. CDR3 sequence: CASSLVGDEQYF. The CDR3, as DNA: TGTGCCAGCAGTTTAGTTGGGGACGAGCAGTACTTC.